This is a list of T cell receptor beta chains from one sample in a study of T cells in tuberculosis. Assay: immunoSEQ multiplex PCR; the TCRdb copy retains only in-frame clones and omits some. The sample lists 30,000 to 40,000 clones, 80% to 95% seen once, with about 10% in the top ten. This material consisted of PBMCs, taken at tuberculosis diagnosis. Receptor source: an adult with tuberculosis. CDR3s include the opening cysteine and the closing phenylalanine or tryptophan.

J gene | CDR3 length | V gene | CDR3 protein
TRBJ1-5 | 16 | TRBV7-8 | CASSTYREPVDQPQHF
TRBJ1-2 | 13 | TRBV25-1 | CASSEWGGTGYTF
TRBJ2-1 | 15 | TRBV27 | CATRAAGTSGSEQFF
TRBJ2-7 | 14 | TRBV2 | CASSVTSGPYEQYF
TRBJ2-2 | 17 | TRBV9 | CASSDTSGRSGTGELFF
TRBJ2-7 | 15 | TRBV6-5 | CASSYGPDGVYEQYF
TRBJ1-4 | 16 | TRBV11-1 | CASSMGRGGANEKLFF
TRBJ2-3 | 13 | TRBV10-3 | CAISADRTDTQYF
TRBJ2-1 | 15 | TRBV27 | CASSLREARDHEQFF
TRBJ1-2 | 18 | TRBV5-6 | CASSLFGTASPAAYGYTF
TRBJ1-1 | 14 | TRBV5-1 | CASSLSPGNTEAFF
TRBJ2-1 | 10 | TRBV30 | CAWSVDEQFF
TRBJ2-7 | 14 | TRBV28 | CASDNPGGRHEQYF
TRBJ2-1 | 12 | TRBV29-1 | CSVGGLSREQFF
TRBJ1-5 | 13 | TRBV2 | CASSPGQSSPQHF
TRBJ2-4 | 15 | TRBV29-1 | CSVCPLTDRGDIQYF
TRBJ2-2 | 16 | TRBV9 | CASSVASTGNTGELFF
TRBJ1-1 | 12 | TRBV2 | CASSPDSPEAFF
TRBJ1-1 | 14 | TRBV27 | CASMRGRGVTEAFF
TRBJ2-5 | 15 | TRBV6-6 | CASSYSTGAQETQYF
TRBJ1-1 | 14 | TRBV25-1 | CASSELGVNTEAFF
TRBJ1-5 | 12 | TRBV9 | CASSSGNQPQHF
TRBJ1-1 | 14 | TRBV6-1 | CASIMTGGITEAFF
TRBJ2-1 | 16 | TRBV9 | CASGTGGSGPDNEQFF
TRBJ2-3 | 16 | TRBV7-6 | CASSQVGGGFTDTQYF
TRBJ2-1 | 14 | TRBV7-2 | CASSMGLGYNEQFF
TRBJ1-1 | 14 | TRBV28 | CASSPREKYTEAFF
TRBJ1-3 | 14 | TRBV2 | CASRTGDSGNTIYF
TRBJ2-7 | 13 | TRBV28 | CASRKQGSDEQYF
TRBJ1-1 | 13 | TRBV6-6 | CASRDRASTEAFF
TRBJ1-1 | 13 | TRBV6-1 | CASSLRMNTEAFF
TRBJ1-1 | 11 | TRBV20-1 | CTGQQNTEAFF
TRBJ1-4 | 17 | TRBV5-5 | CASSPRGGPLTNEKLFF
TRBJ2-5 | 18 | TRBV9 | CASSPGLAGGLRQETQYF
TRBJ2-3 | 11 | TRBV20-1 | CSPAGPDTQYF
TRBJ2-7 | 15 | TRBV2 | CASSEEQSGSYEQYF
TRBJ1-3 | 13 | TRBV7-2 | CASSFPVGNTIYF
TRBJ1-3 | 13 | TRBV7-6 | CASSLDRENTIYF
TRBJ2-7 | 15 | TRBV11-2 | CASSLGLAGAYEQYF
TRBJ1-1 | 14 | TRBV29-1 | CSVLYLIENTEAFF
TRBJ2-3 | 13 | TRBV9 | CASSVQTSGEQYF
TRBJ2-1 | 13 | TRBV7-8 | CASLPGLQGEQFF